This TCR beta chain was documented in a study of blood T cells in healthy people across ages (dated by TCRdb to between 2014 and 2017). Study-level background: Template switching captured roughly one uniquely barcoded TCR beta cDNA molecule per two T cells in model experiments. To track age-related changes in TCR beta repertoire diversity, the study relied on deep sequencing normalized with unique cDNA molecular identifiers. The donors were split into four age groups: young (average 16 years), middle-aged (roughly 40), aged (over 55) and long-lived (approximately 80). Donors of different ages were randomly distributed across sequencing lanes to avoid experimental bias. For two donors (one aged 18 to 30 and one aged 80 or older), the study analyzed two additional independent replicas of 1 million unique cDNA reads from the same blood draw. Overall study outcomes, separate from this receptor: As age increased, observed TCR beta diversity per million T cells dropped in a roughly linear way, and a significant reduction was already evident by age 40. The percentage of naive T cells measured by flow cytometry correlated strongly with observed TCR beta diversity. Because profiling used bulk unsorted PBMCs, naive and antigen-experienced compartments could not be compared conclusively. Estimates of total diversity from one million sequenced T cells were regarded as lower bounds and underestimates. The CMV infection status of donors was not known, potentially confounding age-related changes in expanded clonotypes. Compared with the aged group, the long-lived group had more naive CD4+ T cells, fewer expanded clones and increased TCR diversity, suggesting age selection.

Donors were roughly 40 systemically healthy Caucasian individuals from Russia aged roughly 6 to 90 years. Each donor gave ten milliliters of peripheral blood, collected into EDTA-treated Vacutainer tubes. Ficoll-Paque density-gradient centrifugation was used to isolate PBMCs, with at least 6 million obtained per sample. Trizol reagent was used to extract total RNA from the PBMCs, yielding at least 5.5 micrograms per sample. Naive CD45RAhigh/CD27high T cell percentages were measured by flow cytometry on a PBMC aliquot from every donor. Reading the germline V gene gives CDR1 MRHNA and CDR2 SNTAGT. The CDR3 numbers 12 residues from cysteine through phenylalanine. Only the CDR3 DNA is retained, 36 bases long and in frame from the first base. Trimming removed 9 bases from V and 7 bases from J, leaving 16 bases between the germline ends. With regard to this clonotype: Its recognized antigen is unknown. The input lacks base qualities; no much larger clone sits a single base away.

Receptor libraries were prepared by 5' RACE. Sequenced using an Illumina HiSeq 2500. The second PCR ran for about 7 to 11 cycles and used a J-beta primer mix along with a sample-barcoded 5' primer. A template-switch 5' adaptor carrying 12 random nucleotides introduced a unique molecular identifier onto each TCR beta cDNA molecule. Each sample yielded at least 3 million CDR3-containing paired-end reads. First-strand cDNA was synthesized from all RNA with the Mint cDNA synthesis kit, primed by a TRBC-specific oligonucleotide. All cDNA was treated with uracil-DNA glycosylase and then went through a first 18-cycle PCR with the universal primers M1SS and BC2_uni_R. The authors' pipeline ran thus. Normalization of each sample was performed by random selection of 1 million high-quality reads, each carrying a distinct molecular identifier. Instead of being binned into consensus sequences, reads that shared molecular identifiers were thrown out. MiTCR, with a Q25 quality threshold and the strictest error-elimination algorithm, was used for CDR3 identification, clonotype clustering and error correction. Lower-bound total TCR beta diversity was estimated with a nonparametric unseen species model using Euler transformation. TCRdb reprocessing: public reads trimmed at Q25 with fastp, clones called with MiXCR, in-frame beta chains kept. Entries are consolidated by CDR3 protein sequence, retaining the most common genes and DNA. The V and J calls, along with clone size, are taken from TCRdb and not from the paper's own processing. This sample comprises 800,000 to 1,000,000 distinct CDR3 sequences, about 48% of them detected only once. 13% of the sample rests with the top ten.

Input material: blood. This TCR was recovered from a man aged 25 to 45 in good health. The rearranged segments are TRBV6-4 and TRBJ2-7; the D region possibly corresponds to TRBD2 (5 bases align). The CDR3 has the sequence CARLVPYNEQYF. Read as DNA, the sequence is TGTGCCAGACTAGTTCCCTACAATGAGCAGTACTTC.